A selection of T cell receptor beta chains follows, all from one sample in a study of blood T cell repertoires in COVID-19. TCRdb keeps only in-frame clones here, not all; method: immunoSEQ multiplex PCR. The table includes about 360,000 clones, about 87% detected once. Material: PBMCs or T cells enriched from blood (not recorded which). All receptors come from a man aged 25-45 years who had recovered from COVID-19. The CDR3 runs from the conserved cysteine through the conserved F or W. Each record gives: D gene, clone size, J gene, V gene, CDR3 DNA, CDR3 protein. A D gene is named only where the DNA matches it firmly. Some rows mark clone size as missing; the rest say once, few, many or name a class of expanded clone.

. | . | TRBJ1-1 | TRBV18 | TGTGCCAGCTCCCAAGTAGTGACTGAAGCTTTCTTT | CASSQVVTEAFF
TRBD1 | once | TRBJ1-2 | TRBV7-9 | TGTGCCAGCGACGACAGGGGTAACTATGGCTACACCTTC | CASDDRGNYGYTF
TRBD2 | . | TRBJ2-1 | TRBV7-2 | TGTGCCAGCAGCTTAATAGCGGGGGTACGCAATGAGCAGTTCTTC | CASSLIAGVRNEQFF
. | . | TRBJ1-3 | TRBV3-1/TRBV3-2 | TGTGCCAGCAGCCAGGGGCGCTTTGGAAACACCATATATTTT | CASSQGRFGNTIYF
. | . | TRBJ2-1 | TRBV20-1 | TGCAGTGCTAGTGATCCCCGCGTGCGGGGACCCTCGTTTGGGTTCTTC | CSASDPRVRGPSFGFF
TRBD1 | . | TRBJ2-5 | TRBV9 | TGTGCCAGCAGCGTACCATCGACAGGGGTGGAGACCCAGTACTTC | CASSVPSTGVETQYF
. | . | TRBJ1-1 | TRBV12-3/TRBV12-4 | TGTGCCAGCAGTCTGATCCGGACTGAAGCTTTCTTT | CASSLIRTEAFF
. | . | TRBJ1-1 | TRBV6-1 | TGTGCCAGCAGTGAACAGGGTGCCTCTCTACTGTTGAACACTGAAGCTTTCTTT | CASSEQGASLLLNTEAFF
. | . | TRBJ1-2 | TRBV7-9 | TGTGCCAGCAGCTTACAGGCAGGGAATGGCTACACCTTC | CASSLQAGNGYTF
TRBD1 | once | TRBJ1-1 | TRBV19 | TGTGCCAGTAGTCCCTGGACAGGAATTGGGACTGAAGCTTTCTTT | CASSPWTGIGTEAFF
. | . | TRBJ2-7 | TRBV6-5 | TGTGCCACCGGAGTCGGGTCTACCTACGAGCAGTACTTC | CATGVGSTYEQYF